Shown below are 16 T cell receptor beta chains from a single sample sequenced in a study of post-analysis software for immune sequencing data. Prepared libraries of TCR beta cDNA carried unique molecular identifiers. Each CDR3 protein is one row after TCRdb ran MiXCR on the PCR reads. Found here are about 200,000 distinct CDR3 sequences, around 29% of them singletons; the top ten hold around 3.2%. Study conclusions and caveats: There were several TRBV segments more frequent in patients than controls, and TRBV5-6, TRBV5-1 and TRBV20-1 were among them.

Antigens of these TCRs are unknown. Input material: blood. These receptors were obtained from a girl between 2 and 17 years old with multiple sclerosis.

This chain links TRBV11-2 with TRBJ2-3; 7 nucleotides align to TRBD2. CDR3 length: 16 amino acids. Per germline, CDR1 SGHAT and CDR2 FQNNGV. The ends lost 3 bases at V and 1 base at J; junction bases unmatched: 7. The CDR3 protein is CASSFRRLAGTDTQYF. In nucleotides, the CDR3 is TGTGCCAGCAGCTTCCGAAGACTAGCTGGCACAGATACGCAGTATTTT.

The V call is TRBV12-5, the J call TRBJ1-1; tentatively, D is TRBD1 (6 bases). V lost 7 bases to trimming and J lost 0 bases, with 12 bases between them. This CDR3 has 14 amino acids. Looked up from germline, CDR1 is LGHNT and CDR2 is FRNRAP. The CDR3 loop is CASALDSMNTEAFF. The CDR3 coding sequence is TGTGCTAGTGCCCTGGACAGTATGAACACTGAAGCTTTCTTT.

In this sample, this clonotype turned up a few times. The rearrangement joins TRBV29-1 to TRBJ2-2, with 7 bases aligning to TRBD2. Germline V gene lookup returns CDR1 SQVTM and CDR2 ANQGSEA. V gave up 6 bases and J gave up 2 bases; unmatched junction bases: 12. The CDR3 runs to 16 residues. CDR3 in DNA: TGCAGCGTGCTCCCTGGCGGGGGTCTAAACACCGGGGAGCTGTTTTTT. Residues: CSVLPGGGLNTGELFF.

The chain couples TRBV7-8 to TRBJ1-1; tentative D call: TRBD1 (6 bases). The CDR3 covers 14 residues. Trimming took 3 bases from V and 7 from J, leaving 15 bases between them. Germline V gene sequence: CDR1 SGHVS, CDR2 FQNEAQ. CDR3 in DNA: TGTGCCAGCAGCTTCGCAGGGGCTAAGGGTGAAGCTTTCTTT. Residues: CASSFAGAKGEAFF.

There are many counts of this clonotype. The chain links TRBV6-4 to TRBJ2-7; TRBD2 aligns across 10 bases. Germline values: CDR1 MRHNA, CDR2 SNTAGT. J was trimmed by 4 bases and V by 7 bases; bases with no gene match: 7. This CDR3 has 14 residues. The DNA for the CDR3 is TGTGCCAGCATCGTTTCTAGCGGGGGTTACGAGCAGTACTTC. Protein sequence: CASIVSSGGYEQYF.

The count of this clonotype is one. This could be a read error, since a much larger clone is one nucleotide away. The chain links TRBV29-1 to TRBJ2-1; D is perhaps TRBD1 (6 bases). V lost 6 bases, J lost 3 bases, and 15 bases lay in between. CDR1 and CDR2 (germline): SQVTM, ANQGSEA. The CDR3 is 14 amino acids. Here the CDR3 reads CSVRPGQHYNEQFF. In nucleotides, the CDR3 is TGCAGCGTGCGGCCGGGACAACACTACAATGAGCAGTTCTTC.

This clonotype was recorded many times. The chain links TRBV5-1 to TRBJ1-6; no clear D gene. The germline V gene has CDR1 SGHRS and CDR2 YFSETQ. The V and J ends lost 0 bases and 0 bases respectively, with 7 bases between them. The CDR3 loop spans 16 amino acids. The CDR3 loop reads CASSLGGSSYNSPLHF. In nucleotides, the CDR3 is TGCGCCAGCAGCTTGGGAGGGAGCTCCTATAATTCACCCCTCCACTTT.

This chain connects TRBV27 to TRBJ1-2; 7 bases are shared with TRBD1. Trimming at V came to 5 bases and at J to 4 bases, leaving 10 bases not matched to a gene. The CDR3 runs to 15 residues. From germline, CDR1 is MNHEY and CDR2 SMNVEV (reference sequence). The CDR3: CASSPAWTGSYGYTF. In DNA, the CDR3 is TGTGCCAGCAGTCCTGCCTGGACAGGAAGCTATGGCTACACCTTC.

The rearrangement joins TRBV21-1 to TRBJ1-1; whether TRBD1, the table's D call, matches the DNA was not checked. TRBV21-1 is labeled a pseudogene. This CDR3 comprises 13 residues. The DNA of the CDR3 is TGTGCCAGCAGAAAGCGGACAGGGACCGGAGCTTTCTTT. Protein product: CASRKRTGTGAFF.

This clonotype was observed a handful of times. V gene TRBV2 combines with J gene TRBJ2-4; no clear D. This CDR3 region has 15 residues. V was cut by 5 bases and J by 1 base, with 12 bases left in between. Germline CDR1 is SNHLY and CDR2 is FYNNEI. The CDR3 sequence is CASSLGDTAKNIQYF. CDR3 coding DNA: TGTGCCAGCAGTCTTGGTGATACGGCCAAAAACATTCAGTACTTC.

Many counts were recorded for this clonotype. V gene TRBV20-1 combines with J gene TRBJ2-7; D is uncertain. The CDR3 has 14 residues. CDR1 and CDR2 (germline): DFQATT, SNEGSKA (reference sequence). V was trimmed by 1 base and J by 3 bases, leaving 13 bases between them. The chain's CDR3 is CSARASAEVYEQYF. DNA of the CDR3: TGCAGTGCTAGAGCGTCGGCAGAAGTCTACGAGCAGTACTTC.

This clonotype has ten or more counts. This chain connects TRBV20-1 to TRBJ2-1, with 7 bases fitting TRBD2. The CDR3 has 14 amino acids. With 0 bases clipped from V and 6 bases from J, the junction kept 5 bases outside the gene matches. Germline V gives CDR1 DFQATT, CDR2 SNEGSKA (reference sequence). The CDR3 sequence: CSAREGGWLNEQFF. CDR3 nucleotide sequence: TGCAGTGCTAGAGAGGGGGGGTGGCTCAATGAGCAGTTCTTC.

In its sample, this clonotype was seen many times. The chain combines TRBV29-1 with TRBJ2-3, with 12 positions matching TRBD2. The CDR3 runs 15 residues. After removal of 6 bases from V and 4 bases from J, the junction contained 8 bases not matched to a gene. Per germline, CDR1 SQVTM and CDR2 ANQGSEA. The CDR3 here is CSVTTSGSNADTQYF. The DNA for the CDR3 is TGCAGCGTCACGACTAGCGGGAGTAATGCAGATACGCAGTATTTT.

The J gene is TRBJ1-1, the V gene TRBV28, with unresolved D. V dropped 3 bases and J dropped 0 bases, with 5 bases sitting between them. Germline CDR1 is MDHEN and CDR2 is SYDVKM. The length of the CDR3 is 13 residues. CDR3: CASSFALNTEAFF. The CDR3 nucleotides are TGTGCCAGCAGTTTCGCCCTGAACACTGAAGCTTTCTTT.

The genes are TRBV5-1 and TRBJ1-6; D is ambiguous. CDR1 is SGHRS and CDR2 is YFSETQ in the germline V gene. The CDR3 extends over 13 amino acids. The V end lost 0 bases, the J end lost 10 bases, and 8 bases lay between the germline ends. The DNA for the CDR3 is TGCGCCAGCAGCTTGGACCCGCAATCACCCCTCCACTTT. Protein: CASSLDPQSPLHF.

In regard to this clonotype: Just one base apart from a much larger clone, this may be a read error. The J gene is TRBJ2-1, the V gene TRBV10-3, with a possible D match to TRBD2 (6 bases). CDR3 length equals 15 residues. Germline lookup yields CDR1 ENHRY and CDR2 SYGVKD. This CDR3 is CAISDFGGALNERFF. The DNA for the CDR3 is TGTGCCATCAGTGATTTTGGCGGGGCTTTAAATGAGCGGTTCTTC.